The present entry profiles one TCR beta chain with its context. This clonotype occurred many times. Its antigen is currently not known. Per-base qualities were not stored, and no clone one base away is much larger. This sample was taken from a study of CD8 T cells in ankylosing spondylitis (dated by TCRdb to the late 2010s). Regarding the research as a whole: To find TCR variants linked to disease, the study profiled T cell receptor beta repertoires in ankylosing spondylitis patients and healthy donors. The full study cohort comprised 25 ankylosing spondylitis patients and about 110 healthy donors. Peripheral blood was sampled, and synovial fluid was additionally collected from ankylosing spondylitis patients. What the research found in general, with its limitations: Significant enrichment of the disease-linked clones was reported in matched synovial fluid samples from ankylosing spondylitis patients. In peripheral blood, the disease-linked clones were found at relatively low frequencies and had a CD8+ phenotype. Some TCR beta motif variants had previously been reported in synovial fluid and blood of reactive arthritis patients, which suggested common disease-initiation mechanisms. Blood from ankylosing spondylitis patients appeared to be characterized by a TCR beta motif made up of under ten highly homologous amino acid variants.

There are 17 amino acids in the CDR3, from cysteine to phenylalanine inclusive. The entry retains the CDR3 DNA only, 51 bases that are in frame from base 1. The germline V and J ends show losses of 5 bases and 3 bases respectively, and no gene match explains 13 bases of the junction. Taken from the germline V gene (reference sequence), the CDR1 and CDR2 loops are LNHDA and SQIVND. The data were produced on an Illumina HiSeq 2500. TCR beta libraries were prepared by quantitative 5'-RACE with molecular barcodes. Processing in the source paper ran as follows. To identify disease-linked TCR variants, a new computational method was used, one built on a probabilistic model of VDJ rearrangement. The public reads were reanalyzed by TCRdb: fastp trimming at Q25, MiXCR alignment, in-frame beta chains only. Each record represents a unique CDR3 protein, reported with the most common genes and DNA among its rows. V and J calls and clone size were set by TCRdb, not the authors. This sample lists hundreds of thousands of distinct CDR3 sequences; 7% to 10% were detected once. In total, the top ten clones hold around 4.4% of the sample.

Sequenced: blood, either unsorted or a sorted T cell fraction (not recorded which). The chain is made from TRBV19 and TRBJ2-7, with TRBD2 matching 10 junction bases. The sequence was collected from a female donor with ankylosing spondylitis or in good health (not recorded which). The CDR3 in this case is CASSPQGEVAGGYEQYF. The nucleotides read TGTGCCAGTAGTCCCCAAGGGGAGGTAGCGGGGGGCTACGAGCAGTACTTC.